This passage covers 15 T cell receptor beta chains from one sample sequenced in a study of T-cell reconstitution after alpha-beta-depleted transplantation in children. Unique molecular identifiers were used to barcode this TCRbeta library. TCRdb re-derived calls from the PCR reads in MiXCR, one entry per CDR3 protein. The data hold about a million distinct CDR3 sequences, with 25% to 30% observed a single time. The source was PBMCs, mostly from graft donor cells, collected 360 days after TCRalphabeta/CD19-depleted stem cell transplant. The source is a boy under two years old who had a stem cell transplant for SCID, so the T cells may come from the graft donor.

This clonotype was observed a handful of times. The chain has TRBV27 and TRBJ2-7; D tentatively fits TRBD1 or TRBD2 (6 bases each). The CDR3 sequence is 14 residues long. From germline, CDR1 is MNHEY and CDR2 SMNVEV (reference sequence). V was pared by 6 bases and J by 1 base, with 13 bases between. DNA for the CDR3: TGTGCCAGCAGACTAGGGGGGTGGTCCTACGAGCAGTACTTC. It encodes CASRLGGWSYEQYF.

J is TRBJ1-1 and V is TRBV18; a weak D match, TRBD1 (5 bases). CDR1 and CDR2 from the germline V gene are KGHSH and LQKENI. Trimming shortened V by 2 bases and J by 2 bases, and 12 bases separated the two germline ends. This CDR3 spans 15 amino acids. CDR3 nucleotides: TGTGCCAGCTCACCAATACGGGGGATCAACACTGAAGCTTTCTTT. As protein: CASSPIRGINTEAFF. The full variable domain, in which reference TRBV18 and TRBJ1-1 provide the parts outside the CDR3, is NAGVMQNPRHLVRRRGQEARLRCSPMKGHSHVYWYRQLPEEGLKFMVYLQKENIIDESGMPKERFSAEFPKEGPSILRIQQVVRGDSAAYFCASSPIRGINTEAFFGQGTRLTVV.

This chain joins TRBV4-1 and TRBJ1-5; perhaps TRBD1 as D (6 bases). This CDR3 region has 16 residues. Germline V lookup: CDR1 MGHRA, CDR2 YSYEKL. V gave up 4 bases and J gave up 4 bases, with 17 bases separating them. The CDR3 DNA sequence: TGCGCCAGCAGCCCCACCCCGGGGACAATAAATCAGCCCCAGCATTTT. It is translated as CASSPTPGTINQPQHF.

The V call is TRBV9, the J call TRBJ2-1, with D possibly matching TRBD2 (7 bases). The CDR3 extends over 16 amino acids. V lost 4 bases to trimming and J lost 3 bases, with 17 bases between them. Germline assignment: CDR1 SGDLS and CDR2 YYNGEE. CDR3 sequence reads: CASSSLPGGNYNEQFF. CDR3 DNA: TGTGCCAGCAGCTCCCTCCCGGGGGGCAACTACAATGAGCAGTTCTTC. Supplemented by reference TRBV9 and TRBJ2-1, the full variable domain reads DSGVTQTPKHLITATGQRVTLRCSPRSGDLSVYWYQQSLDQGLQFLIQYYNGEERAKGNILERFSAQQFPDLHSELNLSSLELGDSALYFCASSSLPGGNYNEQFFGPGTRLTVL.

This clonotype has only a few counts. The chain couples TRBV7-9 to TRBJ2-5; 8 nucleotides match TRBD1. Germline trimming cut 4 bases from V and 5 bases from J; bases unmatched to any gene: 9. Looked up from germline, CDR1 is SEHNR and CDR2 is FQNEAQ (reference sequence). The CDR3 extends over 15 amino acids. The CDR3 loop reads CASSWGDRRSETQYF. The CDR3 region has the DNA TGTGCCAGCAGCTGGGGGGACAGGAGATCGGAGACCCAGTACTTC.

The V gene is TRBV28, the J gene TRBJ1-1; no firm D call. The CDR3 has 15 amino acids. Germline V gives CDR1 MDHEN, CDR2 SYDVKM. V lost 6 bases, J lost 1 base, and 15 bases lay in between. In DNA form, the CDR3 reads TGTGCCAGCAGAACCTACCCGACCCCGAACACTGAAGCTTTCTTT. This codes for CASRTYPTPNTEAFF. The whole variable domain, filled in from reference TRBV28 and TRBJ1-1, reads DVKVTQSSRYLVKRTGEKVFLECVQDMDHENMFWYRQDPGLGLRLIYFSYDVKMKEKGDIPEGYSVSREKKERFSLILESASTNQTSMYLCASRTYPTPNTEAFFGQGTRLTVV.

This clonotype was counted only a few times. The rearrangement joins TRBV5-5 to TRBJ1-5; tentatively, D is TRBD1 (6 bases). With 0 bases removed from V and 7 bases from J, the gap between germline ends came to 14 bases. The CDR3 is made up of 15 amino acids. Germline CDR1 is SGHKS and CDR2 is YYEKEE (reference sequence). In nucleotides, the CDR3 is TGTGCCAGCAGCTTGGAAGGGGGTCTTGGGCAGCCCCAGCATTTT. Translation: CASSLEGGLGQPQHF.

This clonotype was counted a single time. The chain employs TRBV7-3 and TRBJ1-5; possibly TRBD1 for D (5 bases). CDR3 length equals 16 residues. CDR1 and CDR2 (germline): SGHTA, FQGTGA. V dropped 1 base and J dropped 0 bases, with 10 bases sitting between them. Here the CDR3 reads CASSLNQGYSNQPQHF. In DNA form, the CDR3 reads TGTGCCAGCAGCTTAAACCAGGGCTATAGCAATCAGCCCCAGCATTTT.

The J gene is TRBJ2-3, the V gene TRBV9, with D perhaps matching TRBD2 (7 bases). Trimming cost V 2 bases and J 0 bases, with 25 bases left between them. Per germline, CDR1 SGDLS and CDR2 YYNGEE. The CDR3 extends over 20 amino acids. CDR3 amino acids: CASSVGGPLGLLNSTDTQYF. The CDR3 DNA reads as TGTGCCAGCAGCGTCGGGGGGCCCCTCGGACTTTTGAATAGCACAGATACGCAGTATTTT.

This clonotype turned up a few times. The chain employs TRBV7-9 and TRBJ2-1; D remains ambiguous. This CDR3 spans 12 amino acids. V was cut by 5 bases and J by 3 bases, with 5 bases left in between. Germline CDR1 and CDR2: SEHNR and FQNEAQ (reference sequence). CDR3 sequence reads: CASSPHYNEQFF. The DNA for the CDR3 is TGTGCCAGCAGCCCTCACTACAATGAGCAGTTCTTC.

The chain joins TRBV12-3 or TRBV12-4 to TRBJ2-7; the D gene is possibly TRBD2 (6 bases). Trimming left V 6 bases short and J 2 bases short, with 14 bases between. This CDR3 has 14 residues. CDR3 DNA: TGTGCCAGCAGACCTCGACTAGGGACCTACGAGCAGTACTTC. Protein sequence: CASRPRLGTYEQYF.

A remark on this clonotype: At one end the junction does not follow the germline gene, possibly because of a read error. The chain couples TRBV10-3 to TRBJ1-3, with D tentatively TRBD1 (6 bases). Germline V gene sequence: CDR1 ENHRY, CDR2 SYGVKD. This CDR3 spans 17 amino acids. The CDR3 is CAISESRTVFGGDTIYF. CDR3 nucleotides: TGTGCCATCAGTGAGTCGCGGACAGTGTTTGGTGGAGACACCATATATTTT.

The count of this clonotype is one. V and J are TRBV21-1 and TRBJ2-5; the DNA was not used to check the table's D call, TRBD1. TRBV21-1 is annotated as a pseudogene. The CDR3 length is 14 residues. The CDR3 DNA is TGTGCCAGCAGCAAAGCGCGCCCAGGGGAGACCCAGTACTTC. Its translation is CASSKARPGETQYF.

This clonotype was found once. The CDR3 spells CASGTNFGTGVYNEQFF. As DNA, the CDR3 is TGTGCCAGCGGGACGAACTTCGGGACAGGGGTCTACAATGAGCAGTTCTTC. The chain carries TRBV7-8 and TRBJ2-1; 10 positions agree with TRBD1. This CDR3 contains 17 residues. Germline V gene lookup returns CDR1 SGHVS and CDR2 FQNEAQ. J gave up 3 bases and V 8 bases, and 13 bases lay outside the gene matches. Full variable domain (remainder filled in from reference TRBV7-8 and TRBJ2-1): GAGVSQSPRYKVAKRGQDVALRCDPISGHVSLFWYQQALGQGPEFLTYFQNEAQLDKSGLPSDRFFAERPEGSVSTLKIQRTQQEDSAVYLCASGTNFGTGVYNEQFFGPGTRLTVL.

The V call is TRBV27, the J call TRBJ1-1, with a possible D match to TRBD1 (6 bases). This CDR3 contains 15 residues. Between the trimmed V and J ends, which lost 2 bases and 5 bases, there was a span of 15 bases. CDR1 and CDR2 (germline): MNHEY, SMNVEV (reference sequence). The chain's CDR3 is CASSLQGGGRTEAFF. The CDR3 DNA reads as TGTGCCAGCAGTTTACAGGGAGGGGGTAGGACTGAAGCTTTCTTT.